This T cell receptor beta chain was retrieved from a study of identifying expanded T cells in peripheral blood. Study conclusions and caveats: Over two and four weeks, about 15 and 19 clones changed, versus roughly 1.1 between replicates.

During the collection period, no donor immune events like infections were recorded. Comment on this clone: The target antigen is unknown.

This CDR3 is built from 14 residues. V lost 5 bases, J lost 2 bases, and 6 bases stayed unmatched. From germline, CDR1 is PRHDT and CDR2 FYEKMQ (reference sequence). Measured with immunoSEQ multiplex PCR; TCRdb has only the in-frame clones, and not every one. The table lists around 130,000 clones, 65% to 90% of them singletons. Sequenced sample: blood. The TCR was taken from a person aged 18-70 years in good health. This chain connects TRBV13 to TRBJ2-7; TRBD1 matches at 7 bases. CDR3 DNA: TGTGCCAGCAGCCCCCGACAGGGCCCCTACGAGCAGTACTTC. Translation: CASSPRQGPYEQYF. Full variable domain (remainder filled in from reference TRBV13 and TRBJ2-7): AAGVIQSPRHLIKEKRETATLKCYPIPRHDTVYWYQQGPGQDPQFLISFYEKMQSDKGSIPDRFSAQQFSDYHSELNMSSLELGDSALYFCASSPRQGPYEQYFGPGTRLTVT.